The 27 T cell receptor beta chains presented below share a single source sample, sequenced in a study of shared clonotypes between healthy human individuals. Data came from immunoSEQ multiplex PCR; TCRdb stores just in-frame clones and leaves some out. The sample has about 1,800,000 clones, less than 95% seen once. Naive CD8 cells lacked CD45RO, underwent positive selection for CCR7 and left out terminally differentiated effector memory CD45RA+ cells. The sequenced sample was naive CD8+ T cells sorted from blood. The receptors here all came from a man between 18 and 35 years old in good health.

The V and J genes are TRBV28 and TRBJ1-2; 8 nucleotides match TRBD1. J was trimmed by 3 bases and V by 5 bases; bases with no gene match: 11. CDR3 length: 16 residues. CDR1 is MDHEN and CDR2 is SYDVKM in the germline V gene. CDR3 bases: TGTGCCAGCAGTCTGTACAGGGGGTTAGCGGACTATGGCTACACCTTC. Its protein product is CASSLYRGLADYGYTF.

The J gene is TRBJ2-7, the V gene TRBV19; D possibly corresponds to TRBD1 (6 bases). Trimming removed 5 bases from V and 5 bases from J, with 19 bases in between. From germline, CDR1 is LNHDA and CDR2 SQIVND (reference sequence). CDR3 length: 15 residues. CDR3 bases: TGTGCCAGTAGTTCTGGTACAGGGAGTTTTGACGAGCAGTACTTC. Translation gives CASSSGTGSFDEQYF.

V is TRBV30 and J is TRBJ1-1, with D possibly matching TRBD1 (5 bases). This CDR3 has 13 residues. Trimming cost V 2 bases and J 4 bases, with 11 bases left between them. In germline, CDR1 is GTSNPN, CDR2 SVGIG (reference sequence). CDR3 residues: CAWSQGGLTEAFF. The CDR3 nucleotides are TGTGCCTGGAGTCAGGGAGGTCTCACTGAAGCTTTCTTT. Looking up the rest from reference TRBV30 and TRBJ1-1 gives the full variable domain: SQTIHQWPATLVQPVGSPLSLECTVEGTSNPNLYWYRQAAGRGLQLLFYSVGIGQISSEVPQNLSASRPQDRQFILSSKKLLLSDSGFYLCAWSQGGLTEAFFGQGTRLTVV.

CDR3 DNA sequence: TGTGCCAGCAGCTCTACAGGGGGCCTGAACACCGGGGAGCTGTTTTTT. Amino acid sequence: CASSSTGGLNTGELFF. This chain connects TRBV11-2 to TRBJ2-2; 9 nucleotides agree with TRBD1. CDR3 length: 16 amino acids. The ends lost 4 bases at V and 1 base at J; junction bases unmatched: 4. Germline assignment: CDR1 SGHAT and CDR2 FQNNGV.

This rearrangement joins TRBV27 to TRBJ2-1, with TRBD2 identical over 12 bases. The CDR3 spans 19 residues. CDR1 MNHEY and CDR2 SMNVEV come from the germline V gene (reference sequence). Trimming took 5 bases from V and 0 from J; bases not matched to a gene: 11. The CDR3 reads CASSGGTSGQPFSYNEQFF. CDR3 nucleotide sequence: TGTGCCAGCAGTGGGGGGACTAGCGGGCAACCTTTCTCCTACAATGAGCAGTTCTTC.

This clone was found once. The genes are TRBV2 and TRBJ1-5; D unresolved. This CDR3 has 13 residues. The V gene's germline CDR1 is SNHLY and CDR2 FYNNEI. Trimming took 3 bases from V and 0 from J, leaving 3 bases between them. The DNA of the CDR3 is TGTGCCAGCAGTGAGAATAGCAATCAGCCCCAGCATTTT. This encodes CASSENSNQPQHF.

The rearrangement links TRBV7-9 to TRBJ2-3, with D perhaps TRBD2 (5 bases). V was clipped by 7 bases and J by 6 bases, with 20 bases between them. The CDR3 extends over 15 amino acids. Germline-derived CDR1 and CDR2 are SEHNR and FQNEAQ (reference sequence). CDR3 DNA sequence: TGTGCCAGCACCCCTCCCATGGGAGATTGGGATACGCAGTATTTT. It yields the protein CASTPPMGDWDTQYF. The full variable domain, in which reference TRBV7-9 and TRBJ2-3 provide the parts outside the CDR3, is DTGVSQNPRHKITKRGQNVTFRCDPISEHNRLYWYRQTLGQGPEFLTYFQNEAQLEKSRLLSDRFSAERPKGSFSTLEIQRTEQGDSAMYLCASTPPMGDWDTQYFGPGTRLTVL.

This chain connects TRBV7-9 to TRBJ2-2, with D unresolved. Trimming removed 5 bases at V and 4 bases at J, with 14 bases between. The CDR3 spans 15 residues. Germline CDR1 reads SEHNR; CDR2 reads FQNEAQ (reference sequence). CDR3 loop: CASSTEGFLTGELFF. CDR3 nucleotides: TGTGCCAGCAGCACAGAAGGCTTCCTCACCGGGGAGCTGTTTTTT.

V usage is TRBV15 and J usage is TRBJ2-1, with 9 bases identical to TRBD2. Looked up from germline, CDR1 is LNHNV and CDR2 is YYDKDF (reference sequence). The CDR3 length is 18 residues. V lost 0 bases to trimming and J lost 3 bases; unmatched junction nucleotides: 9. The CDR3 spells CATSRDKGGGALYNEQFF. The CDR3, as DNA: TGTGCCACCAGCAGAGATAAAGGCGGGGGGGCCCTCTACAATGAGCAGTTCTTC.

The rearrangement joins TRBV4-1 to TRBJ2-5; D uncertain. From germline, CDR1 is MGHRA and CDR2 YSYEKL. This CDR3 comprises 13 residues. Between the trimmed V and J ends, which lost 1 base and 5 bases, there was a span of 8 bases. The CDR3 spells CASSQAIVETQYF. In DNA, the CDR3 is TGCGCCAGCAGCCAAGCAATAGTGGAGACCCAGTACTTC.

J is TRBJ2-1 and V is TRBV9, with TRBD2 identical over 7 bases. Germline trimming cut 0 bases from V and 7 bases from J; bases unmatched to any gene: 7. The CDR3 is 15 residues long. Germline V gene lookup returns CDR1 SGDLS and CDR2 YYNGEE. CDR3 sequence: CASSVGGGSMNEQFF. CDR3 bases: TGTGCCAGCAGCGTAGGGGGAGGGAGTATGAATGAGCAGTTCTTC.

The chain recombines TRBV19 with TRBJ1-2; the D is unclear. This CDR3 contains 14 residues. V lost 5 bases and J lost 4, with 14 bases in between. Germline V gene sequence: CDR1 LNHDA, CDR2 SQIVND (reference sequence). CDR3 amino acids: CASSHQDGVYGYTF. The DNA of the CDR3 is TGTGCCAGTAGTCATCAGGACGGAGTCTATGGCTACACCTTC.

This rearrangement joins TRBV2 to TRBJ1-6; D ambiguous. Trimming shortened V by 7 bases and J by 0 bases, and 16 bases separated the two germline ends. The CDR3 covers 17 residues. Germline CDR1 reads SNHLY; CDR2 reads FYNNEI. CDR3 bases: TGTGCCAGCACCGCTTCTGTTGGGAGCTCCTATAATTCACCCCTCCACTTT. This gives the protein CASTASVGSSYNSPLHF.

The CDR3 sequence: CSVEAEASSYEQYF. The CDR3 bases are TGCAGCGTTGAAGCGGAGGCAAGCTCCTACGAGCAGTACTTC. The chain has TRBV29-1 and TRBJ2-7; a weak D match, TRBD2 (5 bases). The germline V and J ends were trimmed by 1 base and 0 bases, with 10 bases remaining between them. The germline V gene has CDR1 SQVTM and CDR2 ANQGSEA. CDR3 length: 14 amino acids.

The gene calls are TRBV11-2 and TRBJ2-7; D is possibly TRBD1 (6 bases). CDR1 and CDR2 (germline): SGHAT, FQNNGV. The V end lost 5 bases, the J end lost 3 bases, and 11 bases lay between the germline ends. This CDR3 region has 13 residues. The CDR3 sequence is CASSHQGFYEQYF. In nucleotides, the CDR3 is TGTGCCAGCAGCCATCAGGGGTTCTACGAGCAGTACTTC. Full variable domain (remainder filled in from reference TRBV11-2 and TRBJ2-7): EAGVAQSPRYKIIEKRQSVAFWCNPISGHATLYWYQQILGQGPKLLIQFQNNGVVDDSQLPKDRFSAERLKGVDSTLKIQPAKLEDSAVYLCASSHQGFYEQYFGPGTRLTVT.

The V call is TRBV4-1, the J call TRBJ2-1, with 9 bases fitting TRBD1. Germline lookup yields CDR1 MGHRA and CDR2 YSYEKL. V was clipped by 3 bases and J by 4 bases; unmatched bases: 4. The CDR3 is 15 amino acids. The CDR3 sequence is CASSHRTGEYNEQFF. The CDR3 bases are TGCGCCAGCAGCCACCGGACAGGGGAATACAATGAGCAGTTCTTC.

Here the CDR3 DNA reads TGTGCCAGCAGCTCCCGGGGGGGAGTAGTTTCGATCGATGAGCAGTTCTTC. Encoded protein: CASSSRGGVVSIDEQFF. The V call is TRBV7-9, the J call TRBJ2-1, with 8 bases identical to TRBD2. V was pared by 4 bases and J by 8 bases, with 16 bases of the junction left unmatched. Germline V gene lookup returns CDR1 SEHNR and CDR2 FQNEAQ (reference sequence). This CDR3 comprises 17 residues.

V is TRBV27 and J is TRBJ2-1; D unresolved. The CDR3 length is 15 residues. In germline, CDR1 is MNHEY, CDR2 SMNVEV (reference sequence). V was cut by 4 bases and J by 1 base, with 11 bases left in between. Here the CDR3 DNA reads TGTGCCAGCAGTTGGGCAGGTGGATCCTACAATGAGCAGTTCTTC. Translated, it gives CASSWAGGSYNEQFF.

The genes are TRBV5-8 and TRBJ2-3; TRBD1 might be the D (6 bases). The CDR3 is 14 amino acids. Germline loops: CDR1 SGHTS, CDR2 YDEGEE. V was cut by 0 bases and J by 6 bases, with 11 bases left in between. The CDR3 sequence is CASSLGTGLDTQYF. The CDR3 DNA sequence: TGTGCCAGCAGCTTGGGAACAGGGCTGGATACGCAGTATTTT.

This clone was recorded only once. V gene TRBV27 combines with J gene TRBJ2-7; a weak D match, TRBD2 (5 bases). Germline V gives CDR1 MNHEY, CDR2 SMNVEV (reference sequence). V was cut by 5 bases and J by 3 bases, with 14 bases left in between. This CDR3 is built from 14 residues. CDR3 DNA: TGTGCCAGCAGTGAAACTAGTCCCTTCTACGAGCAGTACTTC. Translating gives CASSETSPFYEQYF.

The chain is built from TRBV27 and TRBJ2-5; TRBD1 matches at 8 bases. Per germline, CDR1 MNHEY and CDR2 SMNVEV (reference sequence). The trim removed 6 bases at V and 4 bases at J, leaving 4 bases unmatched. The CDR3 contains 13 residues. CDR3 protein: CASSSGQGETQYF. As DNA, the CDR3 is TGTGCCAGCAGCTCCGGACAGGGAGAGACCCAGTACTTC.

The chain is built from TRBV27 and TRBJ2-2; 9 positions agree with TRBD2. V lost 5 bases, J lost 6 bases, and 10 bases stayed unmatched. This CDR3 is 16 amino acids long. Germline CDR1 and CDR2: MNHEY and SMNVEV (reference sequence). CDR3 amino acids: CASSLAGGLMAGELFF. The CDR3 bases are TGTGCCAGCAGTCTCGCGGGGGGGCTGATGGCCGGGGAGCTGTTTTTT.

V and J are TRBV19 and TRBJ2-7, with 8 bases matching TRBD1. V lost 10 bases and J lost 0; bases outside the gene matches: 8. The CDR3 consists of 14 residues. The germline CDR1 and CDR2 sequences are LNHDA and SQIVND (reference sequence). The CDR3 spells CATSDRETSYEQYF. The CDR3 DNA follows: TGTGCCACCTCGGACAGGGAGACCTCCTACGAGCAGTACTTC.

This sequence joins TRBV27 and TRBJ2-7; 7 bases align to TRBD1. V shed 1 base, J shed 11 bases, and the junction held 5 bases outside the gene matches. Germline assignment: CDR1 MNHEY and CDR2 SMNVEV (reference sequence). CDR3 size: 12 residues. CDR3 DNA: TGTGCCAGCAGTTTATTTCCCGGACAGGAGTACTTC. Translated, it gives CASSLFPGQEYF.

This rearrangement joins TRBV27 to TRBJ2-7; 10 bases line up with TRBD1. Trimming took 6 bases from V and 5 from J; bases not matched to a gene: 7. CDR1 is MNHEY and CDR2 is SMNVEV in the germline V gene (reference sequence). The CDR3 is 14 residues long. The CDR3 DNA sequence: TGTGCCAGCAGCCGGGACAGGGGTTCGGACGAGCAGTACTTC. Its translation: CASSRDRGSDEQYF.

The rearrangement uses TRBV15 and TRBJ1-6; unclear D gene. V lost 0 bases to trimming and J lost 7 bases, with 10 bases between them. CDR3 length equals 15 residues. Germline CDR1 and CDR2: LNHNV and YYDKDF (reference sequence). CDR3 sequence: CATSREKLPNSPLHF. CDR3 in DNA: TGTGCCACCAGCAGAGAAAAACTGCCGAATTCACCCCTCCACTTT.

V is TRBV19 and J is TRBJ2-7; D may match TRBD1 or TRBD2 (7 bases each). V lost 3 bases and J lost 6, with 12 bases in between. CDR1 is LNHDA and CDR2 is SQIVND in the germline V gene (reference sequence). This CDR3 comprises 13 residues. The CDR3 region is CASSMGGGLEQYF. CDR3 bases: TGTGCCAGTAGTATGGGAGGGGGCCTCGAGCAGTACTTC.